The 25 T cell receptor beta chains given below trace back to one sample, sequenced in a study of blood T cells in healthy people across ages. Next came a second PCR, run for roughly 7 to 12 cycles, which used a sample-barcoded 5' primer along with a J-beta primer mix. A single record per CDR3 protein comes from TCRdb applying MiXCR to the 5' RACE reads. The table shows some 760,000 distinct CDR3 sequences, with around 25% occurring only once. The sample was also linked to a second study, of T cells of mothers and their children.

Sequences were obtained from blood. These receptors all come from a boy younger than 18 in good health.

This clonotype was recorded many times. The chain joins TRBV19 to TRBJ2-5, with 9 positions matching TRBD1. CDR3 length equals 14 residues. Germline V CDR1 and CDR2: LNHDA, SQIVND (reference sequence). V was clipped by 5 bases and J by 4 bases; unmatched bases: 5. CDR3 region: CASSPGQGVETQYF. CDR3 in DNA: TGTGCCAGTAGTCCGGGACAGGGTGTAGAGACCCAGTACTTC. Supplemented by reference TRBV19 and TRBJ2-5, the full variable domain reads DGGITQSPKYLFRKEGQNVTLSCEQNLNHDAMYWYRQDPGQGLRLIYYSQIVNDFQKGDIAEGYSVSREKKESFPLTVTSAQKNPTAFYLCASSPGQGVETQYFGPGTRLLVL.

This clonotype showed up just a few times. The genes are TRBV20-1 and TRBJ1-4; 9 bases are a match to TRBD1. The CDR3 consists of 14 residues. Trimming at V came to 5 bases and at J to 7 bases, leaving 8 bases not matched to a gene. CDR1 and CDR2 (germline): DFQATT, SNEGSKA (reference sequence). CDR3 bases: TGCAGTGCTGCCCGGGACAGGGCTTTTGAAAAACTGTTTTTT. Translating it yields CSAARDRAFEKLFF.

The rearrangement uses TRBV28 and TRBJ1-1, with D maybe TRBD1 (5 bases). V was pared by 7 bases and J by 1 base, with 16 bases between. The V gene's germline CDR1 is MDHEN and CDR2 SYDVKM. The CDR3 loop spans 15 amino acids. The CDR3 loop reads CASTNPGRRNTEAFF. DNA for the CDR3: TGTGCCAGCACCAATCCGGGACGGAGGAACACTGAAGCTTTCTTT.

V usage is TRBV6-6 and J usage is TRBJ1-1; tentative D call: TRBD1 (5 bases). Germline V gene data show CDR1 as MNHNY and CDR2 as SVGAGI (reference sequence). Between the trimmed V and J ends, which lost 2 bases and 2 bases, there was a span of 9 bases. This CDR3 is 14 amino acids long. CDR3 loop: CASSYVGLNTEAFF. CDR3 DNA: TGTGCCAGCAGTTACGTGGGGCTTAACACTGAAGCTTTCTTT.

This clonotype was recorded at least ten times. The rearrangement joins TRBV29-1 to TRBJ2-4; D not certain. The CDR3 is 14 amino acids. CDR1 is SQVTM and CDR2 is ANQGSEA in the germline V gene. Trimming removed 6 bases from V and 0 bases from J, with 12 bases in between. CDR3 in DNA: TGCAGCGTAATTGGAGTACTAGCCAAAAACATTCAGTACTTC. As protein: CSVIGVLAKNIQYF.

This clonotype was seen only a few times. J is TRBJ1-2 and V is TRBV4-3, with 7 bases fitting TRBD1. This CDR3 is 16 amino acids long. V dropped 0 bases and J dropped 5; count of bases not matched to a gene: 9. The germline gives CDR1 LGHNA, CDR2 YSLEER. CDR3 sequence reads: CASSQDDETGFYGYTF. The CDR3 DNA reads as TGCGCCAGCAGCCAAGATGATGAGACAGGGTTTTATGGCTACACCTTC.

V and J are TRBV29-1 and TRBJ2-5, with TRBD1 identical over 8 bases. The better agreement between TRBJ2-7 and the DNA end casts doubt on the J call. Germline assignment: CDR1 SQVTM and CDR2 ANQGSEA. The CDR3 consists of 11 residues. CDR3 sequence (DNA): TGCAGCGTCGACAGGGGTACCGAGCAGTACTTC. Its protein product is CSVDRGTEQYF.

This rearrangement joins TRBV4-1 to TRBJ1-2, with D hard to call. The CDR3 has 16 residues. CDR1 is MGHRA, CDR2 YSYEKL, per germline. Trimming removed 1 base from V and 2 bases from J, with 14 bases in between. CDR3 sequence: CASSQGPREINYGYTF. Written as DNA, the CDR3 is TGCGCCAGCAGCCAAGGTCCGAGGGAAATAAACTATGGCTACACCTTC.

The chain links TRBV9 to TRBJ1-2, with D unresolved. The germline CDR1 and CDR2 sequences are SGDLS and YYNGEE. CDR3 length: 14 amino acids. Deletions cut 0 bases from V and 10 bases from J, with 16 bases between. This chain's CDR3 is CASSVGSSKMDYTF. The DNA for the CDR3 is TGTGCCAGCAGCGTAGGCTCTTCTAAAATGGACTACACCTTC.

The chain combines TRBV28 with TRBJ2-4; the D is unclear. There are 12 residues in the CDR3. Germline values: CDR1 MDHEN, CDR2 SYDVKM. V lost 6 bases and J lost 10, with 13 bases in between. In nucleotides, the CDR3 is TGTGCCAGCAGCCGAGTCTGGGTAATTCAGTACTTC. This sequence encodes CASSRVWVIQYF.

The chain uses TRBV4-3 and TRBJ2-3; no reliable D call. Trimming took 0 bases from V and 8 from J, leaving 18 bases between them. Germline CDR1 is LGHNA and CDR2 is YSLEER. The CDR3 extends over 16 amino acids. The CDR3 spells CASSQDSPSFPGTQYF. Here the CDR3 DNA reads TGCGCCAGCAGCCAAGATTCCCCTTCATTCCCCGGTACGCAGTATTTT.

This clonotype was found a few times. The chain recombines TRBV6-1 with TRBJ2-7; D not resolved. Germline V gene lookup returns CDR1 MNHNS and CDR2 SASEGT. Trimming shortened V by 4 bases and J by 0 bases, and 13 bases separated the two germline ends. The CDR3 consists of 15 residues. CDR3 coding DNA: TGTGCCAGCAGTGTCGGACGGACCTTCTCCTACGAGCAGTACTTC. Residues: CASSVGRTFSYEQYF.

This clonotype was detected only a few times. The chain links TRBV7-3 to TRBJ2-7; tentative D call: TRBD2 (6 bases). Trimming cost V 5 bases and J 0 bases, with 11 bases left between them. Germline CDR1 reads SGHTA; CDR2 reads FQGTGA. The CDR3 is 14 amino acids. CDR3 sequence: CASSIDGGSYEQYF. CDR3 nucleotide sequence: TGTGCCAGCAGCATCGACGGGGGCTCCTACGAGCAGTACTTC.

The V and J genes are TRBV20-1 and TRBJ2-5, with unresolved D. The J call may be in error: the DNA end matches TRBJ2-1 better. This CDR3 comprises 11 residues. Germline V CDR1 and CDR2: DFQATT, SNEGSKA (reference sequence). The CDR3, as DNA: TGCAGTGCTAGAACCTCTTATGAGCAGTTCTTC. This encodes CSARTSYEQFF.

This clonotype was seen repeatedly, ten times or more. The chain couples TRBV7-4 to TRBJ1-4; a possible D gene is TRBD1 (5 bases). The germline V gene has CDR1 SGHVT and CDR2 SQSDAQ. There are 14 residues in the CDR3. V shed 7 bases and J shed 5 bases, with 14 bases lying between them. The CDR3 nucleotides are TGTGCCAGCAACCAGGTTGAGGGGAATGAAAAACTGTTTTTT. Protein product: CASNQVEGNEKLFF.

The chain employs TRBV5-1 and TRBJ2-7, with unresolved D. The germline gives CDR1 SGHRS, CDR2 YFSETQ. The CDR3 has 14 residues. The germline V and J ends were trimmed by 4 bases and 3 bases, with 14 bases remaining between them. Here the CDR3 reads CASSGVNPYYEQYF. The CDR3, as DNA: TGCGCCAGCAGCGGCGTAAACCCCTACTACGAGCAGTACTTC. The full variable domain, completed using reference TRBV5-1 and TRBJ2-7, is KAGVTQTPRYLIKTRGQQVTLSCSPISGHRSVSWYQQTPGQGLQFLFEYFSETQRNKGNFPGRFSGRQFSNSRSEMNVSTLELGDSALYLCASSGVNPYYEQYFGPGTRLTVT.

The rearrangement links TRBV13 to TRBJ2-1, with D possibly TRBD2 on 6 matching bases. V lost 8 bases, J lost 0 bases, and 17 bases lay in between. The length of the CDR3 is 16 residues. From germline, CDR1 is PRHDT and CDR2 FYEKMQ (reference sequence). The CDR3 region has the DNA TGTGCCAGCGGAGACAGCGGGTTGGTCTCCTACAATGAGCAGTTCTTC. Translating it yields CASGDSGLVSYNEQFF.

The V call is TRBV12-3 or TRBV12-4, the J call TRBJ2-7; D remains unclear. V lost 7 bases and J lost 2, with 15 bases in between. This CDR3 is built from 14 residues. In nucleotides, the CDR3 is TGTGCCAGCAAAACCGGGTTAAGGGCCTACGAGCAGTACTTC. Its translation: CASKTGLRAYEQYF.

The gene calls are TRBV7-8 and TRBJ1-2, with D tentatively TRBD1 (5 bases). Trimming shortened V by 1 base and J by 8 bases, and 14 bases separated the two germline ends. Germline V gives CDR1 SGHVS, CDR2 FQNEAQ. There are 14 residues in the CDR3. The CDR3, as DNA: TGTGCCAGCAGCTTAGAAGGTACAGGTTGGGGCTACACCTTC. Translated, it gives CASSLEGTGWGYTF. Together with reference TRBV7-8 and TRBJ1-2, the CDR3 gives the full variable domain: GAGVSQSPRYKVAKRGQDVALRCDPISGHVSLFWYQQALGQGPEFLTYFQNEAQLDKSGLPSDRFFAERPEGSVSTLKIQRTQQEDSAVYLCASSLEGTGWGYTFGSGTRLTVV.

The CDR3 nucleotides are TGTGCCAGTACGCTCACAGGGGAGCCGACTGAAGCTTTCTTT. This codes for CASTLTGEPTEAFF. The gene calls are TRBV19 and TRBJ1-1; 7 bases fit TRBD1. This CDR3 comprises 14 residues. The germline gives CDR1 LNHDA, CDR2 SQIVND (reference sequence). The ends lost 7 bases at V and 5 bases at J; junction bases unmatched: 10.

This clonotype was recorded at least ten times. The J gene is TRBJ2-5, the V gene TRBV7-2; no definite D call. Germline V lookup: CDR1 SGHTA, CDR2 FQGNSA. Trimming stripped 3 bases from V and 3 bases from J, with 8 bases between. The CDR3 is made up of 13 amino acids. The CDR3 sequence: CASSFGRKETQYF. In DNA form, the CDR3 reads TGTGCCAGCAGCTTTGGGCGGAAAGAGACCCAGTACTTC.

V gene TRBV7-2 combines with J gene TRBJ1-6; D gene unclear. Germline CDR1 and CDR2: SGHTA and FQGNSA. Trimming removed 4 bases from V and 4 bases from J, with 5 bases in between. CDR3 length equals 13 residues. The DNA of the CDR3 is TGTGCCAGCAGCTACAAATATAATTCACCCCTCCACTTT. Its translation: CASSYKYNSPLHF.

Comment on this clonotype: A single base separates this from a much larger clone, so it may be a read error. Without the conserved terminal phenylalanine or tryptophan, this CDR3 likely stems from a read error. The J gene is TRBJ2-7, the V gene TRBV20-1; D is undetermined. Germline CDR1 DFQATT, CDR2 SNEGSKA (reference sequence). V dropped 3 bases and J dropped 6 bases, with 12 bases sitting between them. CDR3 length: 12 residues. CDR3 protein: CSASTVGVEQYL. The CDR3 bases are TGCAGTGCTAGTACTGTAGGAGTCGAGCAGTACCTC.

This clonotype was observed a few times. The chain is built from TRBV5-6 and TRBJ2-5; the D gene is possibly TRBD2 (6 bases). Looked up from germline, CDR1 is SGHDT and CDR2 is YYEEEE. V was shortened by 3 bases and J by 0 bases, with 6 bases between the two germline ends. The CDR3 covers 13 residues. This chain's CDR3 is CASSWGDQETQYF. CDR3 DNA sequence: TGTGCCAGCAGCTGGGGGGACCAAGAGACCCAGTACTTC.

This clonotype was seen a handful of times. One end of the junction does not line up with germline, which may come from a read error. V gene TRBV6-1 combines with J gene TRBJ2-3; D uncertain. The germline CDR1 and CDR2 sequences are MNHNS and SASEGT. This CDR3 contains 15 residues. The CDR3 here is CAGSELQRPTDTQYF. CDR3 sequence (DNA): TGTGCCGGCAGTGAACTACAGAGGCCCACAGATACGCAGTATTTT.